This passage covers 5 T cell receptor beta chains from one sample sequenced in a study of blood T cell repertoires in COVID-19. Profiling relied on immunoSEQ multiplex PCR, and the TCRdb table lists in-frame clones only, not all of them. The sample includes about 170,000 clones, 60% to 80% of them seen just once. Source material: peripheral blood. The receptors here all came from a man aged 65-85 years with acute or convalescent COVID-19.

In its sample, this clone is medium-sized. V gene TRBV5-1 combines with J gene TRBJ2-7, with TRBD1 identical over 8 bases. V lost 5 bases, J lost 0 bases, and 7 bases stayed unmatched. This CDR3 spans 15 amino acids. Germline V gene sequence: CDR1 SGHRS, CDR2 YFSETQ. CDR3 nucleotides: TGCGCCAGCAGTCCCCCGACAGGGGCCTCCTACGAGCAGTACTTC. It translates to CASSPPTGASYEQYF.

This clone showed up just a few times. The chain combines TRBV5-1 with TRBJ2-2, with 9 nucleotides matching TRBD2. V dropped 1 base and J dropped 1; count of bases not matched to a gene: 2. The CDR3 consists of 16 residues. From germline, CDR1 is SGHRS and CDR2 YFSETQ. CDR3 protein: CASSLQLAGNTGELFF. The CDR3 coding sequence is TGCGCCAGCAGCTTGCAACTAGCGGGGAACACCGGGGAGCTGTTTTTT.

This rearrangement joins TRBV7-6 to TRBJ2-7, with 8 bases that match TRBD2. Germline CDR1 and CDR2: SGHVS and FNYEAQ. J was trimmed by 0 bases and V by 0 bases; bases with no gene match: 1. The CDR3 has 15 amino acids. The CDR3 sequence is CASSLASGSSYEQYF. In nucleotides, the CDR3 is TGTGCCAGCAGCTTAGCGAGCGGGAGCTCCTACGAGCAGTACTTC.

This clone was observed a single time. The J gene is TRBJ1-1, the V gene TRBV29-1; 7 positions match TRBD1. V trimming: 6 bases; J trimming: 5 bases; junction bases outside the gene matches: 9. From germline, CDR1 is SQVTM and CDR2 ANQGSEA. This CDR3 has 13 residues. The CDR3 DNA reads TGCAGCGTCTTGCGACAGGGTCGGACTGAAGCTTTCTTT. Translating gives CSVLRQGRTEAFF.

The genes are TRBV7-9 and TRBJ2-3; 7 bases agree with TRBD2. Germline CDR1 SEHNR, CDR2 FQNEAQ (reference sequence). This CDR3 comprises 16 residues. V was clipped by 5 bases and J by 7 bases; unmatched bases: 15. In DNA, the CDR3 is TGTGCCAGCAGCCGATCAGCTAGCGGACCAAGGTATACGCAGTATTTT. Its protein is CASSRSASGPRYTQYF.